Listed below are T cell receptor beta chains from one sample, sequenced in a study of cytomegalovirus exposure and HLA in healthy donors. TCRdb's table, derived via immunoSEQ multiplex PCR, lists solely in-frame clones and lacks some. In the table there are 170,000 or so clones, 80% of which are singletons. Sequenced sample: PBMCs. These receptors all stem from a boy between 10 and 17 years old in good health and CMV-seronegative. Both conserved end residues are part of each CDR3. D genes are given only for firm matches. The size field is filled for only some rows; it gives once, few, many or a size class.

CDR3: CASSAVGQGGNTIYF
DNA: TGTGCCAGCAGTGCAGTGGGACAGGGAGGAAACACCATATATTTT
J: TRBJ1-3
D: TRBD1
V: TRBV6-5
size: .

CDR3: CASSPDWRESVYEQYF
DNA: TGTGCCAGCTCACCCGACTGGCGGGAGAGCGTGTACGAGCAGTACTTC
J: TRBJ2-7
D: TRBD2
V: TRBV18
size: .

CDR3: CASSSNVAGGTEQFF
DNA: TGTGCCAGCAGCTCAAATGTAGCGGGAGGGACTGAGCAGTTCTTC
J: TRBJ2-1
D: TRBD2
V: TRBV5-4
size: .

CDR3: CASSADSSVDTIYF
DNA: TGTGCCAGCAGTGCCGACAGCAGCGTGGACACCATATATTTT
J: TRBJ1-3
D: .
V: TRBV27
size: .

CDR3: CASSFPGQGGAYGYTF
DNA: TGTGCCAGCAGTTTCCCGGGACAGGGGGGCGCCTATGGCTACACCTTC
J: TRBJ1-2
D: TRBD1
V: TRBV2
size: .

CDR3: CASSQDLWGGESYEQYF
DNA: TGCGCCAGCAGCCAAGATCTGTGGGGGGGGGAATCCTACGAGCAGTACTTC
J: TRBJ2-7
D: TRBD2
V: TRBV4-1
size: .

CDR3: CASSVVPSGSHEQYF
DNA: TGTGCCAGCAGCGTAGTACCCAGCGGGAGCCACGAGCAGTACTTC
J: TRBJ2-7
D: TRBD2
V: TRBV9
size: .

CDR3: CASSPQEGYGYTF
DNA: TGTGCCAGCTCGCCCCAGGAAGGCTATGGCTACACCTTC
J: TRBJ1-2
D: .
V: TRBV18
size: .

CDR3: CASSPLGATGGYTF
DNA: TGTGCCAGCAGCCCCCTGGGGGCGACGGGTGGCTACACCTTC
J: TRBJ1-2
D: .
V: TRBV7-9
size: .

CDR3: CASSLVGGHGYTF
DNA: TGTGCCAGCAGCTTAGTAGGGGGCCACGGCTACACCTTC
J: TRBJ1-2
D: TRBD1
V: TRBV11-1
size: .

CDR3: CASSLYPVTSGINEQFF
DNA: TGCGCCAGCAGCTTGTATCCGGTAACTAGCGGAATTAATGAGCAGTTCTTC
J: TRBJ2-1
D: TRBD2
V: TRBV5-1
size: .

CDR3: CASSLSTREGNYGYTF
DNA: TGCGCCAGCAGCTTGTCAACCCGAGAGGGTAACTATGGCTACACCTTC
J: TRBJ1-2
D: .
V: TRBV5-1
size: .

CDR3: CASSQDRGQGQFF
DNA: TGTGCCAGCAGCCAAGATCGAGGTCAGGGGCAGTTCTTC
J: TRBJ2-1
D: .
V: TRBV14
size: .

CDR3: CASSVAGGSWNEQFF
DNA: TGTGCCAGCAGCGTAGCGGGGGGAAGCTGGAATGAGCAGTTCTTC
J: TRBJ2-1
D: TRBD2
V: TRBV7-2
size: .

CDR3: CASSEGQGASQPQHF
DNA: TGTGCCAGCAGCGAGGGACAGGGGGCATCTCAGCCCCAGCATTTT
J: TRBJ1-5
D: TRBD1
V: TRBV28
size: .

CDR3: CASSLARWSDNTEAFF
DNA: TGTGCCAGCAGCTTGGCCCGGTGGAGTGACAACACTGAAGCTTTCTTT
J: TRBJ1-1
D: .
V: TRBV13
size: .

CDR3: CASSLGRDYAGELFF
DNA: TGTGCCAGCAGCTTGGGACGGGATTACGCCGGGGAGCTGTTTTTT
J: TRBJ2-2
D: .
V: TRBV5-4
size: few

CDR3: CASSLALAGRNEQFF
DNA: TGTGCCAGCAGCTTAGCGCTGGCAGGTAGGAATGAGCAGTTCTTC
J: TRBJ2-1
D: .
V: TRBV7-6
size: .

CDR3: CASQGTYNEQFF
DNA: TGTGCCAGCCAGGGTACCTACAATGAGCAGTTCTTC
J: TRBJ2-1
D: .
V: TRBV6-5
size: .

CDR3: CASSGGLQGGVRGNTIYF
DNA: TGTGCCAGCAGCGGGGGACTACAGGGGGGCGTTAGAGGAAACACCATATATTTT
J: TRBJ1-3
D: TRBD1
V: TRBV9
size: .

CDR3: CASSQGLAGFYNEQFF
DNA: TGCGCCAGCAGCCAAGGACTAGCGGGCTTTTACAATGAGCAGTTCTTC
J: TRBJ2-1
D: TRBD2
V: TRBV4-3
size: .

CDR3: CASSLAGGGLNTGELFF
DNA: TGTGCCAGCAGCTTAGCTGGCGGGGGGCTGAACACCGGGGAGCTGTTTTTT
J: TRBJ2-2
D: TRBD2
V: TRBV7-6
size: .

CDR3: CASSLVPSGGGNEQFF
DNA: TGCGCCAGCAGCTTGGTCCCTAGCGGGGGGGGAAATGAGCAGTTCTTC
J: TRBJ2-1
D: TRBD2
V: TRBV5-1
size: .

CDR3: CASSKRGTAYEQYF
DNA: TGTGCCAGCAGCAAAAGGGGGACAGCCTACGAGCAGTACTTC
J: TRBJ2-7
D: .
V: TRBV21-1
size: .

CDR3: CAWTGLTSGAATGNIQYF
DNA: TGTGCCTGGACCGGGTTGACTAGCGGAGCAGCAACGGGAAACATTCAGTACTTC
J: TRBJ2-4
D: TRBD2
V: TRBV30
size: .

CDR3: CASSQGAGRLSRTEAFF
DNA: TGTGCCAGCTCGCAGGGGGCTGGAAGGTTATCTCGCACTGAAGCTTTCTTT
J: TRBJ1-1
D: TRBD1
V: TRBV19
size: .

CDR3: CSGRLAGGSDTQYF
DNA: TGCAGCGGCCGACTAGCGGGAGGGTCAGATACGCAGTATTTT
J: TRBJ2-3
D: TRBD2
V: TRBV29-1
size: .

CDR3: CASSLRAPTGVGGYTF
DNA: TGTGCCAGCAGCTTACGCGCCCCGACAGGGGTAGGTGGCTACACCTTC
J: TRBJ1-2
D: TRBD1
V: TRBV7-2
size: once

CDR3: CASSTDSGNQPQHF
DNA: TGTGCCAGCAGTACGGACAGCGGCAATCAGCCCCAGCATTTT
J: TRBJ1-5
D: .
V: TRBV27
size: .

CDR3: CATSRGGGYNEQFF
DNA: TGTGCCACCAGCAGAGGAGGGGGTTACAATGAGCAGTTCTTC
J: TRBJ2-1
D: .
V: TRBV15
size: .

CDR3: CAWTAGITNEKLFF
DNA: TGTGCCTGGACCGCAGGCATAACTAATGAAAAACTGTTTTTT
J: TRBJ1-4
D: .
V: TRBV30
size: .

CDR3: CASSEFRGIEAFF
DNA: TGTGCCAGCAGTGAATTTAGAGGGATTGAAGCTTTCTTT
J: TRBJ1-1
D: .
V: TRBV6-1
size: once

CDR3: CAIAQVEDYGYTF
DNA: TGTGCCATCGCGCAGGTAGAAGACTATGGCTACACCTTC
J: TRBJ1-2
D: .
V: TRBV10-3
size: .

CDR3: CASSSGQGPNTGELFF
DNA: TGTGCCAGCAGCTCCGGACAGGGTCCGAACACCGGGGAGCTGTTTTTT
J: TRBJ2-2
D: TRBD1
V: TRBV13
size: .

CDR3: CATSRDKGAVTEAFF
DNA: TGTGCCACCAGCAGAGATAAAGGGGCGGTTACTGAAGCTTTCTTT
J: TRBJ1-1
D: .
V: TRBV15
size: .

CDR3: CASSSDRVPAEQYF
DNA: TGTGCCAGTAGTTCTGACAGGGTCCCCGCCGAGCAGTACTTC
J: TRBJ2-7
D: TRBD1
V: TRBV19
size: .

CDR3: CASSIQDRGYQPQHF
DNA: TGTGCCAGTAGTATTCAGGACAGGGGCTATCAGCCCCAGCATTTT
J: TRBJ1-5
D: TRBD1
V: TRBV19
size: .

CDR3: CASSVDAGGGRGYTF
DNA: TGTGCCAGCAGCGTAGATGCCGGGGGAGGACGAGGCTACACCTTC
J: TRBJ1-2
D: .
V: TRBV9
size: few

CDR3: CASSVVSGGNTEAFF
DNA: TGTGCCAGCAGCGTAGTTTCAGGGGGGAACACTGAAGCTTTCTTT
J: TRBJ1-1
D: TRBD1
V: TRBV9
size: once